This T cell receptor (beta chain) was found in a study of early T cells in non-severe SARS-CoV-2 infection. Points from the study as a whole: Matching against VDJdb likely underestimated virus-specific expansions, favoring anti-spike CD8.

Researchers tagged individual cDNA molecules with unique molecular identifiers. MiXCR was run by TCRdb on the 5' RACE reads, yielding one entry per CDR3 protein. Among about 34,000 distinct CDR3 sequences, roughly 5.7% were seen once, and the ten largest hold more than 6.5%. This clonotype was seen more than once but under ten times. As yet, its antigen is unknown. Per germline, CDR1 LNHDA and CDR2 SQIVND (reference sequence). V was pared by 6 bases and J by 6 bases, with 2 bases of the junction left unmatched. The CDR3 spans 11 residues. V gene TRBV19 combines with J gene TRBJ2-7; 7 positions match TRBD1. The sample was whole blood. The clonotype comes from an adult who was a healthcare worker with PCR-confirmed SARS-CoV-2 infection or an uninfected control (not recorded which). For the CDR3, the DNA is TGTGCCAGTAGCGACAGGGTCGAGCAGTACTTC. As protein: CASSDRVEQYF.